The 21 T cell receptor beta chains below all came from one sample that was sequenced in a study of blood T cell repertoires in COVID-19. TCRdb keeps only in-frame clones here, not all; method: immunoSEQ multiplex PCR. The sample includes about 250,000 clones, approximately 81% of them seen just once. Specimen: PBMCs or T cells enriched from blood (not recorded which). All receptors come from a woman aged 45-65 years who had been exposed to COVID-19.

The table lists this clone with many counts. J is TRBJ1-3 and V is TRBV2; weak D call: TRBD1 (6 bases). V shed 4 bases and J shed 0 bases, with 7 bases lying between them. This CDR3 is built from 14 residues. Germline V gives CDR1 SNHLY, CDR2 FYNNEI. CDR3 amino acids: CASSVGGSGNTIYF. In nucleotides, the CDR3 is TGTGCCAGCAGTGTAGGGGGCTCTGGAAACACCATATATTTT.

This chain uses TRBV2 with TRBJ1-5; TRBD1 might be the D (5 bases). This CDR3 is built from 15 residues. Germline V gene data show CDR1 as SNHLY and CDR2 as FYNNEI. V lost 6 bases to trimming and J lost 4 bases, with 16 bases between them. The CDR3 reads CASRPLGGGNQPQHF. The CDR3 bases are TGTGCCAGCAGACCCTTGGGGGGAGGGAATCAGCCCCAGCATTTT.

The rearrangement joins TRBV15 to TRBJ1-5, with D perhaps TRBD1 (5 bases). CDR3 size: 15 residues. Trimming shortened V by 0 bases and J by 1 base, and 7 bases separated the two germline ends. The germline V gene encodes CDR1 LNHNV and CDR2 YYDKDF (reference sequence). Here the CDR3 reads CATSRDRQSNQPQHF. CDR3 DNA: TGTGCCACCAGCAGAGATAGACAGAGCAATCAGCCCCAGCATTTT.

This chain connects TRBV7-2 to TRBJ1-2; 8 bases match TRBD1. Germline assignment: CDR1 SGHTA and CDR2 FQGNSA. This CDR3 comprises 11 residues. Germline trimming cut 4 bases from V and 13 bases from J; bases unmatched to any gene: 5. Here the CDR3 reads CASSSGQGRTF. Written as DNA, the CDR3 is TGTGCCAGCAGCTCCGGACAGGGACGCACCTTC. Looking up the rest from reference TRBV7-2 and TRBJ1-2 gives the full variable domain: GAGVSQSPSNKVTEKGKDVELRCDPISGHTALYWYRQSLGQGLEFLIYFQGNSAPDKSGLPSDRFSAERTGGSVSTLTIQRTQQEDSAVYLCASSSGQGRTFGSGTRLTVV.

V is TRBV15 and J is TRBJ1-6, with TRBD1 as a possible D gene (5 bases). In germline, CDR1 is LNHNV, CDR2 YYDKDF (reference sequence). The CDR3 extends over 15 amino acids. Trimming pared 8 bases from V and 7 bases from J, leaving 18 bases between. The CDR3 spells CATEDILIQNSPLHF. The CDR3 nucleotides are TGTGCCACCGAGGACATACTAATCCAAAATTCACCCCTCCACTTT.

This chain joins TRBV28 and TRBJ1-2, with 9 nucleotides matching TRBD1. The germline V gene encodes CDR1 MDHEN and CDR2 SYDVKM. The CDR3 loop spans 16 amino acids. V trimming: 1 base; J trimming: 4 bases; junction bases outside the gene matches: 7. The CDR3 DNA sequence: TGTGCCAGCAGTTTATCGGGGGACAGGGTCCGCTATGGCTACACCTTC. It yields the protein CASSLSGDRVRYGYTF.

The chain joins TRBV12-3 or TRBV12-4 to TRBJ1-2, with 9 nucleotides matching TRBD1. V shed 6 bases, J shed 7 bases, and the junction held 6 bases outside the gene matches. The CDR3 consists of 13 residues. CDR3 nucleotides: TGTGCCAGCAGCCACCGACAGGGGGGTGGCTACACCTTC. As protein: CASSHRQGGGYTF.

This CDR3 reads CASSPVRGSGYTF. DNA of the CDR3: TGTGCCAGCTCCCCAGTAAGGGGTTCTGGCTACACCTTC. This sequence joins TRBV28 and TRBJ1-2, with D possibly matching TRBD1 (5 bases). The length of the CDR3 is 13 residues. Trimming took off 8 bases at V and 7 bases at J, with 17 bases between the two ends. Germline CDR1 is MDHEN and CDR2 is SYDVKM.

The chain links TRBV2 to TRBJ1-2; TRBD1 agrees at 10 bases. V gave up 6 bases and J gave up 6 bases; unmatched junction bases: 7. Germline assignment: CDR1 SNHLY and CDR2 FYNNEI. The CDR3 spans 14 residues. CDR3: CASSSRTGGNGYTF. The CDR3 coding sequence is TGTGCCAGCAGCTCAAGGACAGGGGGTAATGGCTACACCTTC.

The V and J genes are TRBV18 and TRBJ2-5; 7 bases line up with TRBD2. Germline V CDR1 and CDR2: KGHSH, LQKENI. Trimming cost V 2 bases and J 5 bases; bases outside gene matches: 11. This CDR3 comprises 16 residues. The CDR3 bases are TGTGCCAGCTCACCAAATCAGCGGGGTGCCGTGGAGACCCAGTACTTC. This codes for CASSPNQRGAVETQYF. The entire variable domain, with the rest obtained from reference TRBV18 and TRBJ2-5, is as follows: NAGVMQNPRHLVRRRGQEARLRCSPMKGHSHVYWYRQLPEEGLKFMVYLQKENIIDESGMPKERFSAEFPKEGPSILRIQQVVRGDSAAYFCASSPNQRGAVETQYFGPGTRLLVL.

The chain joins TRBV6-2 or TRBV6-3 to TRBJ2-1, with D perhaps matching TRBD1 (6 bases). The CDR3 totals 16 residues. Germline V gene data show CDR1 as MNHEY and CDR2 as SVGEGT. The V gene lost 2 bases and the J gene lost 2 bases, with 13 bases spanning the gap. CDR3 sequence: CASSYQVGAAYNEQFF. The DNA of the CDR3 is TGTGCCAGCAGTTACCAGGTGGGGGCGGCCTACAATGAGCAGTTCTTC.

The chain recombines TRBV5-6 with TRBJ2-1; tentative D call: TRBD2 (7 bases). Germline lookup yields CDR1 SGHDT and CDR2 YYEEEE. The CDR3 contains 13 residues. Trimming took off 5 bases at V and 7 bases at J, with 13 bases between the two ends. The CDR3, as DNA: TGTGCCAGCAGAGGGAGGGGGGCGAATGAGCAGTTCTTC. Encoded protein: CASRGRGANEQFF.

This rearrangement joins TRBV6-5 to TRBJ1-5; D unclear. The CDR3 length is 14 residues. V lost 8 bases and J lost 1, with 12 bases in between. CDR1 and CDR2 from the germline V gene are MNHEY and SVGAGI. The CDR3 loop is CASLQVDSNQPQHF. CDR3 sequence (DNA): TGTGCCAGCCTGCAGGTCGACAGCAATCAGCCCCAGCATTTT.

The CDR3 bases are TGTGCCAGCAGTTTGGGGGGTTCGAACATTCAGTACTTC. Protein product: CASSLGGSNIQYF. The chain joins TRBV28 to TRBJ2-4, with D possibly matching TRBD2 (6 bases). CDR1 is MDHEN, CDR2 SYDVKM, per germline. The CDR3 has 13 residues. V lost 3 bases and J lost 7, with 10 bases in between.

The chain recombines TRBV5-1 with TRBJ1-3; D is unclear. V was shortened by 0 bases and J by 0 bases, with 4 bases between the two germline ends. Germline CDR1 reads SGHRS; CDR2 reads YFSETQ. CDR3 size: 14 residues. The CDR3 DNA reads as TGCGCCAGCAGCTTGGACGGCTCTGGAAACACCATATATTTT. Amino acids: CASSLDGSGNTIYF. The full variable domain, in which reference TRBV5-1 and TRBJ1-3 provide the parts outside the CDR3, is KAGVTQTPRYLIKTRGQQVTLSCSPISGHRSVSWYQQTPGQGLQFLFEYFSETQRNKGNFPGRFSGRQFSNSRSEMNVSTLELGDSALYLCASSLDGSGNTIYFGEGSWLTVV.

The chain joins TRBV19 to TRBJ2-1; 7 nucleotides match TRBD2. The germline CDR1 and CDR2 sequences are LNHDA and SQIVND (reference sequence). The CDR3 covers 19 residues. V lost 5 bases and J lost 1; bases outside the gene matches: 17. The CDR3 region is CASSSRRGAGIVSYNEQFF. Here the CDR3 DNA reads TGTGCCAGTAGTTCCCGTCGGGGAGCGGGGATCGTTTCCTACAATGAGCAGTTCTTC. Variable domain in full (rest from reference TRBV19 and TRBJ2-1): DGGITQSPKYLFRKEGQNVTLSCEQNLNHDAMYWYRQDPGQGLRLIYYSQIVNDFQKGDIAEGYSVSREKKESFPLTVTSAQKNPTAFYLCASSSRRGAGIVSYNEQFFGPGTRLTVL.

This chain joins TRBV11-2 and TRBJ2-5; 7 positions agree with TRBD2. The CDR3 contains 15 residues. V shed 4 bases, J shed 2 bases, and the junction held 7 bases outside the gene matches. Germline lookup yields CDR1 SGHAT and CDR2 FQNNGV. The CDR3 sequence is CASSSRLAEQETQYF. In DNA, the CDR3 is TGTGCCAGCAGCTCGAGGCTAGCGGAACAAGAGACCCAGTACTTC. Combining the CDR3 with reference TRBV11-2 and TRBJ2-5 gives the whole variable domain EAGVAQSPRYKIIEKRQSVAFWCNPISGHATLYWYQQILGQGPKLLIQFQNNGVVDDSQLPKDRFSAERLKGVDSTLKIQPAKLEDSAVYLCASSSRLAEQETQYFGPGTRLLVL.

V and J are TRBV19 and TRBJ2-7, with 8 bases fitting TRBD1. Per the germline V gene, CDR1 is LNHDA and CDR2 is SQIVND (reference sequence). The CDR3 runs to 16 residues. With 3 bases clipped from V and 5 bases from J, the junction kept 12 bases outside the gene matches. The CDR3 nucleotides read TGTGCCAGTAGTATGTATGCCAGGACAGGGCTCCACGAGCAGTACTTC. It yields the protein CASSMYARTGLHEQYF.

The rearrangement joins TRBV14 to TRBJ2-3; D is perhaps TRBD1 (5 bases). CDR1 and CDR2 from the germline V gene are SGHDN and FVKESK. V was pared by 6 bases and J by 3 bases, with 10 bases between. This CDR3 contains 13 residues. The CDR3 region is CASSSGLTDTQYF. The CDR3 nucleotides are TGTGCCAGCAGTTCAGGGTTAACAGATACGCAGTATTTT.

The V gene is TRBV27, the J gene TRBJ1-1; TRBD1 agrees at 8 bases. CDR1 and CDR2 from the germline V gene are MNHEY and SMNVEV (reference sequence). This CDR3 has 15 amino acids. V trimming: 5 bases; J trimming: 3 bases; junction bases outside the gene matches: 8. As DNA, the CDR3 is TGTGCCAGCAGTCCCCGGACAGGGATGGACACTGAAGCTTTCTTT. It is translated as CASSPRTGMDTEAFF.

This chain links TRBV24-1 with TRBJ1-2, with D perhaps matching TRBD1 (5 bases). V dropped 2 bases and J dropped 4 bases, with 10 bases sitting between them. This CDR3 is built from 14 residues. Per germline, CDR1 KGHDR and CDR2 SFDVKD. The CDR3 sequence is CATSDSRQPYGYTF. CDR3 nucleotides: TGTGCCACCAGTGATTCCCGACAGCCCTATGGCTACACCTTC.